This T cell receptor (beta chain) is drawn from a study of T cell responses to AZD1222 COVID-19 vaccine. General observations from the study: Only a handful of AZD1222 recipients were seropositive at baseline. Regions 160-218 and 743-854 held dominance among vaccine-associated CD4 TCRs, which spanned spike. Without day 14 samples, only post-peak T cell repertoires were studied.

A word on this clone: The antigen remains unidentified.

Germline CDR1 and CDR2: LNHDA and SQIVND (reference sequence). This CDR3 has 16 amino acids. J gave up 4 bases and V 5 bases, and 12 bases lay outside the gene matches. TCRdb's copy holds only in-frame clones and misses some; the assay was immunoSEQ multiplex PCR. This sample has some 150,000 clones, with about 90% found just once. This TCR was recovered from an adult in good health. Sequences were derived from peripheral blood, sampled on day 0 of AZD1222 vaccination. The V gene is TRBV19, the J gene TRBJ2-3, with 7 bases aligning to TRBD1. The chain's CDR3 is CASSPYPRTGADTQYF. The CDR3 coding sequence is TGTGCCAGTAGTCCCTACCCTCGGACAGGAGCAGATACGCAGTATTTT.